Listed below are T cell receptor beta chains from one sample, sequenced in a study of beta chain features in type 1 diabetes. Generated by immunoSEQ multiplex PCR, the TCRdb table keeps only in-frame clones and is missing some. Of some 500,000 clones detected, more than 9.5% appear once; the ten largest clones hold approximately 0.05%. Material for sequencing was naive CD4+ T cells from blood. The receptors come from a woman aged 18 to 35 in good health. The CDR3 runs from the conserved cysteine through the conserved F or W. D genes are given only for firm matches. Size tells how often a clone was seen (once, few, many) or the class of an expanded clone, and some rows leave it out.

J gene | clone size | D gene | V gene | CDR3 protein | CDR3 DNA
TRBJ2-3 | NA | TRBD2 | TRBV7-6 | CASSLAPGGVTDTQYF | TGTGCCAGCAGCTTAGCTCCCGGGGGGGTCACAGATACGCAGTATTTT
TRBJ2-5 | NA | NA | TRBV7-2 | CASSLGGQPRYRETQYF | TGTGCCAGCAGCCTCGGAGGGCAGCCAAGGTACAGGGAGACCCAGTACTTC
TRBJ2-5 | NA | NA | TRBV29-1 | CSVVSGETQYF | TGCAGCGTTGTGTCTGGGGAGACCCAGTACTTC
TRBJ2-7 | few | TRBD1 | TRBV2 | CASRPGQGNYEQYF | TGTGCCAGCAGACCGGGACAGGGGAACTACGAGCAGTACTTC
TRBJ2-1 | few | TRBD2 | TRBV4-1 | CASRRLAGHNEQFF | TGCGCCAGCCGAAGACTAGCGGGTCACAATGAGCAGTTCTTC
TRBJ2-3 | few | NA | TRBV11-3 | CASSLDGNTDTQYF | TGTGCCAGCAGCTTAGACGGAAACACAGATACGCAGTATTTT
TRBJ1-1 | few | NA | TRBV2 | CASRRNTEAFF | TGTGCCAGCCGGCGGAACACTGAAGCTTTCTTT
TRBJ2-5 | NA | NA | TRBV9 | CASSVASGLKTQYF | TGTGCCAGCAGCGTAGCTTCGGGGCTGAAGACCCAGTACTTC
TRBJ2-2 | NA | NA | TRBV7-6 | CASSLSRRTNTGELFF | TGTGCCAGCAGCTTATCGAGGAGAACGAACACCGGGGAGCTGTTTTTT
TRBJ1-1 | NA | NA | TRBV10-3 | CAISDTLRQSNTEAFF | TGTGCCATCAGTGATACCCTCCGACAGTCGAACACTGAAGCTTTCTTT
TRBJ2-5 | few | TRBD1 | TRBV5-4 | CASSRTGTEETQYF | TGTGCCAGCAGCCGGACCGGGACAGAAGAGACCCAGTACTTC
TRBJ2-3 | few | TRBD2 | TRBV10-3 | CAISEGLAGSTDTQYF | TGTGCCATCAGTGAAGGACTAGCGGGGAGCACAGATACGCAGTATTTT
TRBJ1-2 | few | TRBD1 | TRBV30 | CAWRPGGANYGYTF | TGTGCCTGGAGGCCAGGGGGCGCGAACTATGGCTACACCTTC
TRBJ2-5 | NA | NA | TRBV4-3 | CASSQSDRREQETQYF | TGCGCCAGCAGCCAATCCGACAGGAGGGAACAAGAGACCCAGTACTTC
TRBJ2-5 | few | NA | TRBV6-6 | CASGSHREETQYF | TGTGCCAGCGGTTCACACCGGGAAGAGACCCAGTACTTC
TRBJ2-1 | NA | NA | TRBV14 | CASSPWASVLYNEQFF | TGTGCCAGCAGCCCTTGGGCTAGCGTTTTGTACAATGAGCAGTTCTTC
TRBJ2-1 | NA | NA | TRBV28 | CASSFINEQFF | TGTGCCAGCAGTTTCATCAATGAGCAGTTCTTC
TRBJ2-1 | NA | TRBD2 | TRBV9 | CASSVASSGSRNEQFF | TGTGCCAGCAGCGTAGCGTCTAGCGGGAGCAGGAATGAGCAGTTCTTC
TRBJ2-2 | few | NA | TRBV2 | CASRRPYGTGELFF | TGTGCCAGCAGAAGACCCTATGGCACCGGGGAGCTGTTTTTT
TRBJ1-4 | few | TRBD1 | TRBV9 | CASGTPGQGSTNEKLFF | TGTGCCAGCGGGACTCCGGGACAGGGGTCAACTAATGAAAAACTGTTTTTT